This TCR beta chain derives from a study of CD8+ T cells in alopecia areata. Starting from PBMCs, sorting isolated CD4+ and CD8+ T cells. This clone has only one observation. Extraction and reverse transcription of RNA yielded cDNA as the sequencing template. TCRdb's table, derived via immunoSEQ multiplex PCR, lists solely in-frame clones and lacks some. The sample includes over 150,000 clones, about 56% of them seen just once. Germline CDR1 reads SGHRS; CDR2 reads YFSETQ. The CDR3 covers 17 residues. V was clipped by 4 bases and J by 2 bases, with 16 bases between them. Input material: CD8+ T cells sorted from blood. The source of this sequence is a human donor in good health. V and J are TRBV5-1 and TRBJ2-6, with D possibly TRBD1 on 5 matching bases. The CDR3, as DNA: TGCGCCAGCAGCCCCGAGCCAGGGCTCACTGGGGCCAACGTCCTGACTTTC. Its protein product is CASSPEPGLTGANVLTF.